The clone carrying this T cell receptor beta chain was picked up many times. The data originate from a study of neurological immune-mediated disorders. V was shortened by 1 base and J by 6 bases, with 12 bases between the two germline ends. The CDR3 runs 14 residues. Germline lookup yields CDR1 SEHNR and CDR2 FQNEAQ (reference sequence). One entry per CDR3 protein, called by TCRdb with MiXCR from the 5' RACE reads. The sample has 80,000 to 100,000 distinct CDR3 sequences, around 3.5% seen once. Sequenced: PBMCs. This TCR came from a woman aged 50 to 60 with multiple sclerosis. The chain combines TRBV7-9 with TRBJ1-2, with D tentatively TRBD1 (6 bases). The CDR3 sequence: CASSLGGGGDGYTF. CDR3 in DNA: TGTGCCAGCAGCTTAGGTGGGGGCGGCGATGGCTACACCTTC.